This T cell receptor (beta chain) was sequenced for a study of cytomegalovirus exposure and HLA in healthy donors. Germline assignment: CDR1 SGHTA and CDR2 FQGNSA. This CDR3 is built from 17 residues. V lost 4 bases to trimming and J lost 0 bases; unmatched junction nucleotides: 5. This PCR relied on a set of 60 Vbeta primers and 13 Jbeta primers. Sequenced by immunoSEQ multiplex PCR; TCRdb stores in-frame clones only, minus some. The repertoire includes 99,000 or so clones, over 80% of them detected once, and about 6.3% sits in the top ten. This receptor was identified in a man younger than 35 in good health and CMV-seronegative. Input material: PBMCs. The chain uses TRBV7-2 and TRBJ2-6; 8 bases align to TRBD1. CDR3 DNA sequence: TGTGCCAGCAGCTCGGGACAGGCCCTCTCTGGGGCCAACGTCCTGACTTTC. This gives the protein CASSSGQALSGANVLTF.